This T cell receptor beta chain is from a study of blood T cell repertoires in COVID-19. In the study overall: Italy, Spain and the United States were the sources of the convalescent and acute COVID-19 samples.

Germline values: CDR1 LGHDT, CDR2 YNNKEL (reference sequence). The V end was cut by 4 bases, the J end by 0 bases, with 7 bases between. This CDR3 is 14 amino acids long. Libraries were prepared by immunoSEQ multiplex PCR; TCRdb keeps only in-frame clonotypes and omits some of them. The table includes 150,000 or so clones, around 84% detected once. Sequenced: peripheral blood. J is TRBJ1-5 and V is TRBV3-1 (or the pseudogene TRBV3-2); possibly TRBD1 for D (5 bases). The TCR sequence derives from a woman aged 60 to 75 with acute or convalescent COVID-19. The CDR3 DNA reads TGTGCCAGCAGCCCGACAGATAGCAATCAGCCCCAGCATTTT. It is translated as CASSPTDSNQPQHF.